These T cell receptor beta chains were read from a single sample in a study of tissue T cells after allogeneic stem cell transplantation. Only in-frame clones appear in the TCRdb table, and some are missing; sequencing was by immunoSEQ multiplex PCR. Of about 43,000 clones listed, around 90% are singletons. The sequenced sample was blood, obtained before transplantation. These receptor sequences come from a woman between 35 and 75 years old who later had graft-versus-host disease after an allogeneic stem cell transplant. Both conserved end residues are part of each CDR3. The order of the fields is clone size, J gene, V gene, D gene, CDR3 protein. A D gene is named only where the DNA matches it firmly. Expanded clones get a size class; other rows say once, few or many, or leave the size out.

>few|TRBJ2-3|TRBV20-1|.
CSARGTDTQYF
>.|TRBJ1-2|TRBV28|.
CASSTLQPRGEAHYGYTF
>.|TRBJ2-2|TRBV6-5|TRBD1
CASRPTGEFSGELFF
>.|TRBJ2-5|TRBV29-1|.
CSVEESRGVQETQYF
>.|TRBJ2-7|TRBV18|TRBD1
CASSPPTGTGGSYEQYF
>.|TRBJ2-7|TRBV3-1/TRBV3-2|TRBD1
CASSYRGLEQYF
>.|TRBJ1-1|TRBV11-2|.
CASSSQGGGTEAFF
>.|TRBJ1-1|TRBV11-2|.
CASSLAGLNTEAFF
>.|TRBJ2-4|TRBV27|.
CASSSELGPENIQYF
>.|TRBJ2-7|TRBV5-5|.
CASSHLSGSAYEQYF
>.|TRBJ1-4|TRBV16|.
CASSQLGEKLFF
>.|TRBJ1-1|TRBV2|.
CASSEAGVPGEAFF
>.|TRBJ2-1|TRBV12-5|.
CASVDGFAYNEQFF
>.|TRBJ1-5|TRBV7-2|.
CASSSDLGQPQHF
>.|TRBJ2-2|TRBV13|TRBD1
CASSGTGGEIYTGELFF
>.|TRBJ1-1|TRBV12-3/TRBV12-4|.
CASSYSRTGEAFF
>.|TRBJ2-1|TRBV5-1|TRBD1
CASRSEQGLSYNEQFF
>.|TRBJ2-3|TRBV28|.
CASSLWAGATDTQYF
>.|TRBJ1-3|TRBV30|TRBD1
CAWSQIRDRGNTIYF
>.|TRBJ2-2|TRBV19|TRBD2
CASRSGLASAGELFF
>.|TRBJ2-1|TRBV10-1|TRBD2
CASSPGLAGGLNEQFF
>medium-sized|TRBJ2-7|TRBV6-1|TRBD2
CASSETGGAYEQYF
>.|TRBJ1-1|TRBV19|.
CASWAGRNTEAFF
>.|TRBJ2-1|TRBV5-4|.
CASSHPGLPSNEQFF
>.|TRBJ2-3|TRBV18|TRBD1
CASSPPVGQGVDTQYF
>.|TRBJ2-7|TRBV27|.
CASSDYSGSYEQYF
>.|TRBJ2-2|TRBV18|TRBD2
CASSPPAGVTGELFF
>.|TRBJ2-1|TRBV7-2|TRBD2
CASSSHGLAGNEQFF
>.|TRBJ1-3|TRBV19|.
CASSLAGSGNTIYF
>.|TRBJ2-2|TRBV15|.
CATSRVNRGELFF
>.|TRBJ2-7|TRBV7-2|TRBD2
CASSLALAGASYEQYF
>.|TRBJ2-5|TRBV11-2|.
CASSLTIRTQYF
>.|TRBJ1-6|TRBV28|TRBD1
CASSLRGPVGSPLHF
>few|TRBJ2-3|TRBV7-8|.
CASSLETTDTQYF
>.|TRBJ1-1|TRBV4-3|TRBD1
CASSQLTGGYTEAFF
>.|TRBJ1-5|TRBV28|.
CASSSGPLAGRKPQHF
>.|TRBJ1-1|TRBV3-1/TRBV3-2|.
CASSQAQGRGTEAFF
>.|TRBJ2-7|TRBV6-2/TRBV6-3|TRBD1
CASSDFPGQAYEQYF
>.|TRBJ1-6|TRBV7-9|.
CASSLQGEVGSSPLHF
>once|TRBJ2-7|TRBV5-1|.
CASSPMPSSYEQYF
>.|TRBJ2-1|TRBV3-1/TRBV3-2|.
CASSPLISDKGNYNEQFF
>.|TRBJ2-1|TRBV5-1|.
CASSRTNEQFF
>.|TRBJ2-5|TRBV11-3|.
CASSWDKQETQYF
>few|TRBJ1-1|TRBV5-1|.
CASSFEMNTEAFF
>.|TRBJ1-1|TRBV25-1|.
CASSELAGGTEAFF
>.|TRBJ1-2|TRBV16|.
CASSQQSGVGYGYTF
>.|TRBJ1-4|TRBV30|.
CAWSGRQGDGKLFF
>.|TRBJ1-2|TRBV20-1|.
CSLQANYGYTF
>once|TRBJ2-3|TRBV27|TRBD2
CASSLYLAGHTDTQYF
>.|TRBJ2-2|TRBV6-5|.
CASSYGPTGRAGELFF
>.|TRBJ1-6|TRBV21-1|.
CASSISHGSYNSPLHF